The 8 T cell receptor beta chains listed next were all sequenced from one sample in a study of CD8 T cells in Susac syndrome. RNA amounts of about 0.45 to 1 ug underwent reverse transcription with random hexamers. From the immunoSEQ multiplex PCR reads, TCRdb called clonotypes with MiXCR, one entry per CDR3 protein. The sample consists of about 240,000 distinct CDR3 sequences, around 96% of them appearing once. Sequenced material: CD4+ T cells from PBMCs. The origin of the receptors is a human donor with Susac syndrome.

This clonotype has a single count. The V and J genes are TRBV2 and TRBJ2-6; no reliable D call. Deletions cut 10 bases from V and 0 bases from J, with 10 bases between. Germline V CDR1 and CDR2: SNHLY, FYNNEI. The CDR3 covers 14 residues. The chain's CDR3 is CAIPRDSGANVLTF. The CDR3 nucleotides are TGTGCCATCCCCAGAGACTCTGGGGCCAACGTCCTGACTTTC.

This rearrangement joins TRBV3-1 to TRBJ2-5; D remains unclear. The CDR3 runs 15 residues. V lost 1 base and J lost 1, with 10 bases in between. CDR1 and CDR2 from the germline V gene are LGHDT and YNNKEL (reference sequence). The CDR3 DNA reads TGTGCCAGCAGCCAAGCCCGAGCGATCCAAGAGACCCAGTACTTC. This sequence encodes CASSQARAIQETQYF.

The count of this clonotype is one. In DNA form, the CDR3 reads TGTGCCAGCAGAAGGGCAGACAACTACACCTTC. Its translation is CASRRADNYTF. The chain carries TRBV27 and TRBJ1-2; D is uncertain. V lost 6 bases and J lost 10, with 12 bases in between. From germline, CDR1 is MNHEY and CDR2 SMNVEV (reference sequence). The CDR3 contains 11 residues.

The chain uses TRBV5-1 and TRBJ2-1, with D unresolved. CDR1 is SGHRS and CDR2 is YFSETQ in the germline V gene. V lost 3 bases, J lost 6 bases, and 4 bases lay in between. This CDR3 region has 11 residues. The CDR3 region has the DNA TGCGCCAGCAGCTCCCGCAATGAGCAGTTCTTC. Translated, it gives CASSSRNEQFF.

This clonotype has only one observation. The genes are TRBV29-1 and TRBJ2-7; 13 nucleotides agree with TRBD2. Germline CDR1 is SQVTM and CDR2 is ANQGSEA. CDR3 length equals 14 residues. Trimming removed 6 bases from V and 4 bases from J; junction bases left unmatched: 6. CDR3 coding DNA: TGCAGCGTGGCCGGGACTAGCGGGAAGTACGAGCAGTACTTC. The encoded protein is CSVAGTSGKYEQYF.

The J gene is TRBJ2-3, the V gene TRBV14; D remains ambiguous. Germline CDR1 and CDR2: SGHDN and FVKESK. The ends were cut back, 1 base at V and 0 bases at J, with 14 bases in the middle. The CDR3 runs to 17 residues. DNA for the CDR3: TGTGCCAGCAGCCAAGGCACGAGAACGGGTAGCACAGATACGCAGTATTTT. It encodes CASSQGTRTGSTDTQYF.

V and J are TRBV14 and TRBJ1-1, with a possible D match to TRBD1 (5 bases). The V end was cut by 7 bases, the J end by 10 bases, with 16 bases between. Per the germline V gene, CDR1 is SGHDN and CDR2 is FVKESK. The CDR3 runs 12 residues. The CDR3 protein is CASNGKQGRAFF. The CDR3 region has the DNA TGTGCCAGCAACGGAAAGCAGGGTAGAGCTTTCTTT.

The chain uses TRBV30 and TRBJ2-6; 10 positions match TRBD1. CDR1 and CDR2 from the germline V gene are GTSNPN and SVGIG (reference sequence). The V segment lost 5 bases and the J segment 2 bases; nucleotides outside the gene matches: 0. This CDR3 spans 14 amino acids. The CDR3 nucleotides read TGTGCCTGGGGACAGGGGGCTGGGGCCAACGTCCTGACTTTC. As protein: CAWGQGAGANVLTF.